Listed here are 12 T cell receptor beta chains from one sample, sequenced in a study of T-cell memory formation after mild COVID-19. One entry per CDR3 protein, called by TCRdb with MiXCR from the 5' RACE reads. The table includes about 110,000 distinct CDR3 sequences, 18% detected once. Sequences were obtained from PBMCs or a T cell subset sorted from them (not recorded which). These receptors originate from a man in his late teens or twenties who had mild COVID-19 (a few samples of this study predate the infection). Cell type and time point are not known.

The chain has TRBV6-5 and TRBJ1-5; a possible D gene is TRBD1 (6 bases). Germline V gene data show CDR1 as MNHEY and CDR2 as SVGAGI. V gave up 9 bases and J gave up 0 bases, with 12 bases separating them. The CDR3 runs to 14 residues. The chain's CDR3 is CASGTGSSNQPQHF. CDR3 coding DNA: TGTGCCAGTGGAACAGGGAGTAGCAATCAGCCCCAGCATTTT.

Many counts were recorded for this clonotype. This rearrangement joins TRBV7-9 to TRBJ2-5, with 7 bases matching TRBD1. The CDR3 totals 14 residues. Germline lookup yields CDR1 SEHNR and CDR2 FQNEAQ (reference sequence). V shed 2 bases, J shed 2 bases, and the junction held 2 bases outside the gene matches. The CDR3 DNA reads TGTGCCAGCAGCTTACAGGGGGTTCAAGAGACCCAGTACTTC. Residues: CASSLQGVQETQYF.

This chain joins TRBV24-1 and TRBJ1-2; D unclear. Trimming removed 4 bases from V and 8 bases from J, with 10 bases in between. The CDR3 has 12 residues. The germline V gene encodes CDR1 KGHDR and CDR2 SFDVKD. CDR3 in amino acids: CATSDQWEGYTF. CDR3 nucleotide sequence: TGTGCCACCAGTGACCAGTGGGAAGGCTACACCTTC.

The chain joins TRBV18 to TRBJ1-2; D might be TRBD1 (5 bases). Germline values: CDR1 KGHSH, CDR2 LQKENI. The CDR3 covers 13 residues. V lost 4 bases to trimming and J lost 0 bases, with 6 bases between them. Here the CDR3 reads CASSRTPNYGYTF. In DNA form, the CDR3 reads TGTGCCAGCTCACGGACACCTAACTATGGCTACACCTTC.

V is TRBV7-2 and J is TRBJ2-3; D gene uncertain. V shed 4 bases and J shed 3 bases, with 14 bases lying between them. The CDR3 length is 15 residues. Germline loops: CDR1 SGHTA, CDR2 FQGNSA. The CDR3 is CASSSVGIGTDTQYF. The CDR3 DNA reads TGTGCCAGCAGCTCGGTGGGGATCGGAACAGATACGCAGTATTTT.

This sequence joins TRBV7-2 and TRBJ2-7, with D unclear. The CDR3 has 13 residues. The germline V and J ends were trimmed by 1 base and 4 bases, with 8 bases remaining between them. Germline V gives CDR1 SGHTA, CDR2 FQGNSA. In DNA form, the CDR3 reads TGTGCCAGCAGCTTAGGGCAGAGATACGAGCAGTACGTC. This codes for CASSLGQRYEQYV.

The chain links TRBV5-1 to TRBJ1-3; tentative D call: TRBD1 (6 bases). V was cut by 3 bases and J by 4 bases, with 8 bases left in between. The CDR3 runs to 13 residues. Germline values: CDR1 SGHRS, CDR2 YFSETQ. Written as DNA, the CDR3 is TGCGCCAGCAGCTCCGGACAGGGAAACACCATATATTTT. It yields the protein CASSSGQGNTIYF.

This clonotype was counted only a few times. The gene calls are TRBV4-1 and TRBJ2-2, with 7 bases aligning to TRBD2. Germline assignment: CDR1 MGHRA and CDR2 YSYEKL. V was clipped by 0 bases and J by 4 bases; unmatched bases: 2. The CDR3 is made up of 15 amino acids. The CDR3 spells CASSQEGGTTGELFF. For the CDR3, the DNA is TGCGCCAGCAGCCAAGAGGGGGGGACCACCGGGGAGCTGTTTTTT.

Only a few counts were recorded for this clonotype. The chain joins TRBV6-5 to TRBJ2-7, with D unclear. This CDR3 has 15 residues. Germline-derived CDR1 and CDR2 are MNHEY and SVGAGI. V lost 6 bases to trimming and J lost 0 bases, with 15 bases between them. CDR3: CASSRVNLGSYEQYF. For the CDR3, the DNA is TGTGCCAGCAGCCGAGTGAATCTTGGCTCCTACGAGCAGTACTTC.

V usage is TRBV12-3 or TRBV12-4 and J usage is TRBJ1-6; D gene unclear. Trimming took off 3 bases at V and 0 bases at J, with 12 bases between the two ends. The CDR3 is made up of 17 amino acids. CDR3 region: CASSFRIGRSYNSPLHF. CDR3 DNA sequence: TGTGCCAGCAGTTTCCGCATCGGTCGCTCCTATAATTCACCCCTCCACTTT.

The table lists this clonotype with a few counts. This chain links TRBV5-1 with TRBJ1-6; a possible D gene is TRBD1 (6 bases). V was trimmed by 4 bases and J by 2 bases, leaving 10 bases between them. CDR1 SGHRS and CDR2 YFSETQ come from the germline V gene. The CDR3 is 15 amino acids. CDR3 in DNA: TGCGCCAGCAGCGTACAGGGTCCCTATAATTCACCCCTCCACTTT. Translating it yields CASSVQGPYNSPLHF.

The chain recombines TRBV4-2 with TRBJ2-1; TRBD2 might be the D (6 bases). There are 17 residues in the CDR3. Trimming removed 0 bases at V and 5 bases at J, with 17 bases between. CDR1 and CDR2 (germline): LGHNA, YNFKEQ. The CDR3: CASSQDMVRRGDNEQFF. The DNA of the CDR3 is TGTGCCAGCAGCCAAGATATGGTGCGGCGGGGTGACAATGAGCAGTTCTTC.